This T cell receptor beta chain appears in the sequencing data of a study of shared T cell receptors in the human thymus (dated by TCRdb to the early 2020s). A note on the overall study: The study investigated the way shared, self-reactive T-cell receptor alpha chains are produced in the human thymus.

As for this clone: There is no known antigen for this receptor. No much larger clone is present one base from it, and per-base qualities are unavailable.

Trimming at the junction amounts to 5 bases on V and 0 bases on J, and the germline ends lie 14 bases apart. Sequences MDHEN (CDR1) and SYDVKM (CDR2) are obtained from the germline V gene. The CDR3 goes from the cysteine to the phenylalanine over 16 residues. Only the CDR3 DNA stays, 48 bases, in frame from base 1. The library was generated by the immunoSEQ multiplex PCR assay. Sourced from immuneACCESS, this table was stored by TCRdb with only in-frame sequences that have V and J called. A share of the clones is absent; for the studies checked, an unresolved V gene accounts for under half, and the remainder has no known explanation. Across this sample there are approximately 760,000 clones, with 70% to 90% seen only once. 0.008% to 0.011% of the sample is taken by the ten largest. This sample also appeared in a second study, on human thymus T cells. As described in the second report: Donors were immunologically healthy infants undergoing open corrective cardiac surgery for congenital heart defects in Finland. Thymus tissue was obtained as surgical resects removed during corrective cardiac surgery. Usage of V and J gene segments appeared to be biased in both the thymic and the peripheral blood repertoires. The related research reported highly overlapping thymic TCR repertoires among unrelated individuals. TCR alpha and beta repertoires from about eight infant thymus samples and a few related peripheral blood samples were characterized in the study. The infant donors were about 7 to 244 days old, and the cohort included five to seven males and two females. Thymocytes were freed from the tissue by mechanical means and kept at -70 degrees C as pellets of roughly 8.5-31 million cells. A QIAsymphony instrument was used to extract genomic DNA from the frozen cell pellets. TCRB and TCRAD loci were amplified from a standardized quantity of quality-controlled genomic DNA using the immunoSEQ multiplex PCR assay. The V(D)J region was spanned by amplicons of a length sufficient to cover the CDR3 and to identify V and J genes. The amplicons were sequenced on an Illumina platform via the commercial immunoSEQ service. Corrections for primer bias and sequencing errors followed previously described methods, while TCRAD and TCRB definitions were based on the IMGT database. immunoSEQ Analyzer 3.0 and VDJTools were used for repertoire analysis, which covered basic statistics, V/J segment usage, diversity estimates, rarefaction and pairwise overlap. Diversity was estimated with Chao1, ChaoE, Efron-Thisted, Shannon and inverse Simpson indices, and also on datasets down-sampled to the smallest sample. Repertoire overlap used strict matching of CDR3 nucleotide sequence, V gene and J gene, with Jaccard-based multidimensional scaling clustering. Thymus samples yielded on average about 810,000 unique TCRB clonotypes, compared with around 84,000 from blood samples.

This TCR derives from a girl under three years old with a congenital heart defect. Donor details come from another sample of the same person, matched by shared clones. The chain joins TRBV28 to TRBJ1-5; confidence is insufficient to name the D gene. The sample comprised thymocytes. The CDR3 here reads CASSTQVDYSNQPQHF. The nucleotide sequence reads TGTGCCAGCAGTACCCAGGTGGATTATAGCAATCAGCCCCAGCATTTT. Here the CDR3 is joined to the reference TRBV28 and TRBJ1-5 genes, and the full variable domain is: DVKVTQSSRYLVKRTGEKVFLECVQDMDHENMFWYRQDPGLGLRLIYFSYDVKMKEKGDIPEGYSVSREKKERFSLILESASTNQTSMYLCASSTQVDYSNQPQHFGDGTRLSIL.